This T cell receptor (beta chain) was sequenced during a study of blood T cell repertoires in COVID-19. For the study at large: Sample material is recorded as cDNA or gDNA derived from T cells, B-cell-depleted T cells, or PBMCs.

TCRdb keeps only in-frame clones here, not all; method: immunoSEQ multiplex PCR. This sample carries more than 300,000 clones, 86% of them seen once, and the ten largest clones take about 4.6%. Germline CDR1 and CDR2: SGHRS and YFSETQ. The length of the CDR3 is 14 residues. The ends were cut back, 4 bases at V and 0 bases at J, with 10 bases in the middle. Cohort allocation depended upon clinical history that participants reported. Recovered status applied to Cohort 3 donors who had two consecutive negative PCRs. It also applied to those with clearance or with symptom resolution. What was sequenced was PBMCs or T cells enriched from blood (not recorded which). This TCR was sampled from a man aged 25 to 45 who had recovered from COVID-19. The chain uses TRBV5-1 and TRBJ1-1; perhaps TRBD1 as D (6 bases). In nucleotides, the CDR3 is TGCGCCAGCAGCCTGGACAGCATGAACACTGAAGCTTTCTTT. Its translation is CASSLDSMNTEAFF.